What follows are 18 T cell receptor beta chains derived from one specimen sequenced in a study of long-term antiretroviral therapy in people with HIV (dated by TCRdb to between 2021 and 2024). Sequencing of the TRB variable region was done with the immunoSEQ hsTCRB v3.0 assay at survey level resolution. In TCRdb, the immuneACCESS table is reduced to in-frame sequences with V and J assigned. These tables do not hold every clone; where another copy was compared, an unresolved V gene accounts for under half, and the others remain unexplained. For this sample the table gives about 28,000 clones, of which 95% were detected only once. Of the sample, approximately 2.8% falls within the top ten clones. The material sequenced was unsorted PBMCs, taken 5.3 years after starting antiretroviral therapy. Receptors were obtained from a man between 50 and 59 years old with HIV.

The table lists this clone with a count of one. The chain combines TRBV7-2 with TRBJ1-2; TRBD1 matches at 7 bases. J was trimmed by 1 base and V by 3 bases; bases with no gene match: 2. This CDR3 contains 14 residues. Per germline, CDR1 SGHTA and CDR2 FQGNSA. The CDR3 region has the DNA TGTGCCAGCAGCTTGAACAGGGGTAACTATGGCTACACCTTC. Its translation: CASSLNRGNYGYTF.

In DNA, the CDR3 is TGTGCCAGCAGCCTAGGGGGAATGCCTTTCTTT. Protein product: CASSLGGMPFF. This chain uses TRBV5-4 with TRBJ1-1; possible D gene TRBD1, 6 bases. V dropped 4 bases and J dropped 12 bases, with 13 bases sitting between them. The CDR3 length is 11 residues. Germline-derived CDR1 and CDR2 are SGHNT and YYREEE (reference sequence).

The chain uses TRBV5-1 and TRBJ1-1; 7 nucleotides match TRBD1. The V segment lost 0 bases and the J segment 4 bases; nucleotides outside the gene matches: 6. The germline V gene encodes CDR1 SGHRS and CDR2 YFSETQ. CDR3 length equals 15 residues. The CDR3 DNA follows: TGCGCCAGCAGCTTGGAAGGGGGCGCGGGCACTGAAGCTTTCTTT. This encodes CASSLEGGAGTEAFF. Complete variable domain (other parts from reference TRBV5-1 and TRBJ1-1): KAGVTQTPRYLIKTRGQQVTLSCSPISGHRSVSWYQQTPGQGLQFLFEYFSETQRNKGNFPGRFSGRQFSNSRSEMNVSTLELGDSALYLCASSLEGGAGTEAFFGQGTRLTVV.

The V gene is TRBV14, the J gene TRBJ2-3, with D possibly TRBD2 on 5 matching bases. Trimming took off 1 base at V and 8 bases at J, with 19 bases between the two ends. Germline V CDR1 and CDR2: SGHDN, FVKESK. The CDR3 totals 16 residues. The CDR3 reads CASSQVPLRGEGTQYF. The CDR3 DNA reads TGTGCCAGCAGCCAAGTCCCCCTCCGGGGTGAGGGTACGCAGTATTTT.

The CDR3 loop reads CASSYRDRGNTIYF. In nucleotides, the CDR3 is TGTGCCAGCAGTTACCGGGACAGGGGAAACACCATATATTTT. This chain connects TRBV6-6 to TRBJ1-3; 8 bases are shared with TRBD1. With V trimmed by 2 bases and J by 4 bases, 1 base remained unmatched. From germline, CDR1 is MNHNY and CDR2 SVGAGI (reference sequence). The length of the CDR3 is 14 residues.

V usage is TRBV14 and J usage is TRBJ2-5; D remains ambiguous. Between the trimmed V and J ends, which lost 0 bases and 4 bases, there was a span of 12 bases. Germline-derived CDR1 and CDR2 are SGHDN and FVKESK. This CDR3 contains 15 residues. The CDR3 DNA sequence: TGTGCCAGCAGCCAAGATCTGGGCCAAACAGAGACCCAGTACTTC. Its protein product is CASSQDLGQTETQYF.

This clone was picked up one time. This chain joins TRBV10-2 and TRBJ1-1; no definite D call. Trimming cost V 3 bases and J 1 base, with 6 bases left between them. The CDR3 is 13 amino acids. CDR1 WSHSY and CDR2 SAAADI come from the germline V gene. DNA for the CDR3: TGCGCCAGCAGTGACAAGACGAACACTGAAGCTTTCTTT. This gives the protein CASSDKTNTEAFF.

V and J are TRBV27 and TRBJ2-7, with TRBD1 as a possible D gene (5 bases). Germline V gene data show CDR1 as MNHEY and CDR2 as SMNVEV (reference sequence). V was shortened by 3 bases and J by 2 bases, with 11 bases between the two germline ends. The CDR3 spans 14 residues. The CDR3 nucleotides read TGTGCCAGCAGTTTCTCGAAGACAGCCTACGAGCAGTACTTC. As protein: CASSFSKTAYEQYF.

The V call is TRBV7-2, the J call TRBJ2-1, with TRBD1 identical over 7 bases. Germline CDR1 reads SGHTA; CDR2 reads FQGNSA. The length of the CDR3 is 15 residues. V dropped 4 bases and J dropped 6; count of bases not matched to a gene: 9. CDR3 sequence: CASSSRQGNRNEQFF. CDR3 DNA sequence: TGTGCCAGCAGCTCGAGACAGGGAAACCGCAATGAGCAGTTCTTC.

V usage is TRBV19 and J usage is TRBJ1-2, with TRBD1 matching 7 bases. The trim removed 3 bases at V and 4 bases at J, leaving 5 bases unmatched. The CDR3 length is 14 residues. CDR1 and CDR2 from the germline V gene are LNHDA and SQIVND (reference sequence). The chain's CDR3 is CASSMDRLSYGYTF. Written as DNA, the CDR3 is TGTGCCAGTAGTATGGACAGGCTAAGCTATGGCTACACCTTC.

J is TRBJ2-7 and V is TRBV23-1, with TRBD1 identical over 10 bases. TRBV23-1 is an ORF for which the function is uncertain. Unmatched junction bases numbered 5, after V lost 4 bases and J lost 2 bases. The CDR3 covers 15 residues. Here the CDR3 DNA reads TGCGCCAGCAGTCCTCGGGACAGGGGTACCTACGAGCAGTACTTC. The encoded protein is CASSPRDRGTYEQYF.

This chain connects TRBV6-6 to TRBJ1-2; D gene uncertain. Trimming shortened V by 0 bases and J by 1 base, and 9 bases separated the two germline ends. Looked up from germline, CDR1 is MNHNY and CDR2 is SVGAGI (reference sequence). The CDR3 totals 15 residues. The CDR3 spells CASSYSHRINYGYTF. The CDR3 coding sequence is TGTGCCAGCAGTTACTCGCACAGAATTAACTATGGCTACACCTTC.

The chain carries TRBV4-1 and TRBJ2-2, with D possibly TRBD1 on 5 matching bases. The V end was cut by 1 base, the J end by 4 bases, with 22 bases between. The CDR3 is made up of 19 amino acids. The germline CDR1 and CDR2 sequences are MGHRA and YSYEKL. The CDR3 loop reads CASSQAPSNKGRGTGELFF. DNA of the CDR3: TGCGCCAGCAGCCAAGCCCCCTCCAACAAGGGGCGAGGCACCGGGGAGCTGTTTTTT.

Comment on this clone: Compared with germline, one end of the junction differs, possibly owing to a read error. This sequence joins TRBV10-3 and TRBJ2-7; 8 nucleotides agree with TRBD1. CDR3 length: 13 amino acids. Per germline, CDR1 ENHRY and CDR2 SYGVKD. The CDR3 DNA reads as TGTGCCATCGGTGATAGGACAGGGACCGAGCAGTACTTC. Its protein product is CAIGDRTGTEQYF.

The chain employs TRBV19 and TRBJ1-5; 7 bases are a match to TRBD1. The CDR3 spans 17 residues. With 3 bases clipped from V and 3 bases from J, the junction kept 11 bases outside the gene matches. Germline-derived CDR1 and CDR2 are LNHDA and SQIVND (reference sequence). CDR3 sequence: CASSMKGATWDNQPQHF. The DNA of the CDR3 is TGTGCCAGTAGTATGAAGGGGGCTACGTGGGACAATCAGCCCCAGCATTTT.

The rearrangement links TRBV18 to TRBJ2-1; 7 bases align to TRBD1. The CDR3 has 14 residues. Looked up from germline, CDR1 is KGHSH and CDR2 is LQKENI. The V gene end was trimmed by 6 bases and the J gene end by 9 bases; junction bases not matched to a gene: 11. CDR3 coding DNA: TGTGCCAGCTCTCCGAAAGGGGGCGATTTTGAGCAGTTCTTC. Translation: CASSPKGGDFEQFF.

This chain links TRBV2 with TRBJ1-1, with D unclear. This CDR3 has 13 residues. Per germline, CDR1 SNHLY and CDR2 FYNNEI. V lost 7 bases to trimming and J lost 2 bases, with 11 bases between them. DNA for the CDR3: TGTGCCAGCATGGGTACGAAAAACACTGAAGCTTTCTTT. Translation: CASMGTKNTEAFF.

The CDR3 protein is CASSYESRDRLDYNEQFF. In DNA, the CDR3 is TGTGCCAGCAGTTACGAATCCCGGGACAGACTTGACTACAATGAGCAGTTCTTC. The chain recombines TRBV2 with TRBJ2-1; 7 bases fit TRBD1. V gave up 5 bases and J gave up 3 bases; unmatched junction bases: 16. Germline V gene data show CDR1 as SNHLY and CDR2 as FYNNEI. This CDR3 comprises 18 residues. The variable domain in full, with the rest retrieved from reference TRBV2 and TRBJ2-1, is EPEVTQTPSHQVTQMGQEVILRCVPISNHLYFYWYRQILGQKVEFLVSFYNNEISEKSEIFDDQFSVERPDGSNFTLKIRSTKLEDSAMYFCASSYESRDRLDYNEQFFGPGTRLTVL.